This TCR beta chain was identified in a study of cytomegalovirus exposure and HLA in healthy donors. Across the study: A preliminary data release comprised 80 million or so unique TCRs obtained from HLA-typed donors. Study findings and constraints: Fewer N-insertions (relative to the approximately 700-donor mean) were reportedly seen in an Asian-associated ancestry cluster in a later analysis.

CDR3 size: 13 residues. Trimming took off 4 bases at V and 4 bases at J, with 7 bases between the two ends. The germline V gene has CDR1 SEHNR and CDR2 FQNEAQ (reference sequence). Sampled while nominally healthy, donors likely had unrecorded immune exposures. PCR involved 60 Vbeta and 13 Jbeta primers. The method was immunoSEQ multiplex PCR; TCRdb's version includes in-frame clones alone and lacks a portion of them. Here the sample spans around 120,000 clones, 81% being singletons. A word on this clone: Its antigen is unidentified.

The sample consisted of PBMCs. This chain links TRBV7-9 with TRBJ1-4; D remains unclear. This TCR was recovered from a woman in her 30s in good health and CMV-seronegative. The CDR3 nucleotides are TGTGCCAGCAGCTACAACCGTAATGAAAAACTGTTTTTT. As protein: CASSYNRNEKLFF.